The T cell receptor (beta chain) under discussion was sequenced for a study of cytomegalovirus exposure and HLA in healthy donors. General study findings and limits: In a later analysis, donors in an Asian-associated ancestry cluster reportedly had fewer N-insertions in productive TCRs than the cohort mean.

Researchers ran the PCR with 60 Vbeta and 13 Jbeta primers. The data were produced by immunoSEQ multiplex PCR, yet TCRdb's version contains in-frame clones alone and is incomplete. The repertoire holds around 140,000 clones, roughly three quarters seen once, with 2.5% to 3% in the top ten. Of note for this clone: Its cognate antigen is unknown.

The origin of this receptor is a female donor in good health and CMV-seronegative. The sample taken for sequencing was PBMCs.

The CDR3 coding sequence is TGTGCCAGCAGCCTGATCGGAGACGAGCAGTACTTC. Protein: CASSLIGDEQYF. The chain recombines TRBV5-4 with TRBJ2-7; D ambiguous. Trimming removed 4 bases from V and 5 bases from J, with 10 bases in between. Per the germline V gene, CDR1 is SGHNT and CDR2 is YYREEE (reference sequence). The CDR3 is made up of 12 amino acids.